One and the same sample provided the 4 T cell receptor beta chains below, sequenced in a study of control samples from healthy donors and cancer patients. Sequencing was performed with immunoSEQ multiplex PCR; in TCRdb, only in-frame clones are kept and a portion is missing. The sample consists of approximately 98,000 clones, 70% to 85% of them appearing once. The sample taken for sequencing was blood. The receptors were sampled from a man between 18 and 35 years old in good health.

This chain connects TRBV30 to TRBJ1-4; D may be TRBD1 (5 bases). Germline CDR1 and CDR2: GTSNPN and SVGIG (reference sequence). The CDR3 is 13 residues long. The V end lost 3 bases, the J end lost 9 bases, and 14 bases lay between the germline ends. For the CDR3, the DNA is TGTGCCTGGAGCCCGACAGCCTTGAAAAAACTGTTTTTT. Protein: CAWSPTALKKLFF.

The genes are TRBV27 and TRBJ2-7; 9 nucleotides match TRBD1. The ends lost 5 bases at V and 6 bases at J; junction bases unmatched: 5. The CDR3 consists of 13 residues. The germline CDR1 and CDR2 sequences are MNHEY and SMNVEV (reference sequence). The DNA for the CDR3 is TGTGCCAGCAGTCCGGGACAGGGTCTCGAGCAGTACTTC. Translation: CASSPGQGLEQYF.

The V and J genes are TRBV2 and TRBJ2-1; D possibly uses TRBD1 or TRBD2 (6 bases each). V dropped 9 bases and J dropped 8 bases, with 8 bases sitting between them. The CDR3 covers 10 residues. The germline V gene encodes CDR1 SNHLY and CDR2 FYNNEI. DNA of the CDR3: TGTGCCAGTAGGGGGGATGAGCAGTTCTTC. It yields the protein CASRGDEQFF.

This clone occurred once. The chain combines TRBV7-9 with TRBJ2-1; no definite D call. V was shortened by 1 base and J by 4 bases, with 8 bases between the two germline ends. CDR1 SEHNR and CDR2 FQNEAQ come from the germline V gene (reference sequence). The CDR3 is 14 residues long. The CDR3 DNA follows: TGTGCCAGCAGCTTAGTCCAACTTTACAATGAGCAGTTCTTC. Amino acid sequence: CASSLVQLYNEQFF.